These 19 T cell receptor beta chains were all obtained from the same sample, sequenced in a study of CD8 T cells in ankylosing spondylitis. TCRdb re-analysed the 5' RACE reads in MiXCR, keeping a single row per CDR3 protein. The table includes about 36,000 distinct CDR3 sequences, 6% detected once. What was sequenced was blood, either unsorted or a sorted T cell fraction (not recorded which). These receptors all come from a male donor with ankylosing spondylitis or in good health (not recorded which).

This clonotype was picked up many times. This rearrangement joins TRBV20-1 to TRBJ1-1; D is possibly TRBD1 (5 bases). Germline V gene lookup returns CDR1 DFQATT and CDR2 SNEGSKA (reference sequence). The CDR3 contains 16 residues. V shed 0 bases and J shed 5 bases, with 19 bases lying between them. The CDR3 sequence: CSARDLGAGARTEAFF. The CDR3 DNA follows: TGCAGTGCTAGAGATCTCGGGGCGGGAGCCCGGACTGAAGCTTTCTTT.

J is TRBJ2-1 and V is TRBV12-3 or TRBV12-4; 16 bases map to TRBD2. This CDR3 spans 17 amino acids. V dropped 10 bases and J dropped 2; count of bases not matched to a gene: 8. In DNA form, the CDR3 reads TGTGCCACCAGGCCGGGACTAGCGGGGGGGCCCTACAATGAGCAGTTCTTC. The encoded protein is CATRPGLAGGPYNEQFF.

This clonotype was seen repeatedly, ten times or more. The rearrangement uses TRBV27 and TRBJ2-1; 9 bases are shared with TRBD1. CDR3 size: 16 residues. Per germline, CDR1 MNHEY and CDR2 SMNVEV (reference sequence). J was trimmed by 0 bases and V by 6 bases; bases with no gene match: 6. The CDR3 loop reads CASRNNRGLSYNEQFF. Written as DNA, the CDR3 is TGTGCCAGCAGGAACAACAGGGGGCTCTCCTACAATGAGCAGTTCTTC.

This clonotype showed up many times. The CDR3 loop reads CSASGTGAMNTEAFF. The DNA for the CDR3 is TGCAGTGCTAGTGGGACAGGGGCCATGAACACTGAAGCTTTCTTT. The chain joins TRBV20-1 to TRBJ1-1, with 10 positions matching TRBD1. The CDR3 extends over 15 amino acids. The germline V gene has CDR1 DFQATT and CDR2 SNEGSKA (reference sequence). The junction had 4 bases not matched to a gene; V was cut back by 3 bases and J by 0 bases.

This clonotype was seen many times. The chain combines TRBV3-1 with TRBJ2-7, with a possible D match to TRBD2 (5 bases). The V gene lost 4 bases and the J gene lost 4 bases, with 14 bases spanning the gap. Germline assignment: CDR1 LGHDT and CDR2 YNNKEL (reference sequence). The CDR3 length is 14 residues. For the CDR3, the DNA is TGTGCCAGCAGCCCCTGGGAGAATCGATACGAGCAGTACTTC. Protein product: CASSPWENRYEQYF.

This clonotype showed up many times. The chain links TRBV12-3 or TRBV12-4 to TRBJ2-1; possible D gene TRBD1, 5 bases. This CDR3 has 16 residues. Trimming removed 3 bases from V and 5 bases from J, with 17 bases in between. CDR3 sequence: CASSFSTGVFNNEQFF. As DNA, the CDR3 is TGTGCCAGCAGTTTTAGTACAGGCGTTTTCAACAATGAGCAGTTCTTC.

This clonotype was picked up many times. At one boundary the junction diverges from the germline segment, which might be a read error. This CDR3 reads CSVDAVLTGIF. CDR3 bases: TGCAGCGTTGATGCCGTCCTGACAGGGATTTTT. The chain uses TRBV29-1 and TRBJ1-5; 7 bases line up with TRBD1. The CDR3 consists of 11 residues. The germline V gene encodes CDR1 SQVTM and CDR2 ANQGSEA.

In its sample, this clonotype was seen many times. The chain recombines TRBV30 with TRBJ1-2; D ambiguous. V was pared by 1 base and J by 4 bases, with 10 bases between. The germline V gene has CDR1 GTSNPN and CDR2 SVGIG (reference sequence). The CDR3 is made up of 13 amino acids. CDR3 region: CAWSGKATYGYTF. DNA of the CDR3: TGTGCCTGGAGTGGCAAGGCAACCTATGGCTACACCTTC.

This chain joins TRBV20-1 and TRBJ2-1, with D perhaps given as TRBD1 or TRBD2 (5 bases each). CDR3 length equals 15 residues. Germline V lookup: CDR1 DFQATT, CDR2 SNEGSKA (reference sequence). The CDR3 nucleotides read TGCATCTGGGGGAAGATTCCGAGCTCCTACAATGAGCAGTTCTTC. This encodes CIWGKIPSSYNEQFF.

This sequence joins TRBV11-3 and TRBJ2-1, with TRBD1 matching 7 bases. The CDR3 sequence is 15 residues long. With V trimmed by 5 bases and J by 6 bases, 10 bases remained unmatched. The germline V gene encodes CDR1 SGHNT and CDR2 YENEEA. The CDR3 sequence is CASSPRDRAGNEQFF. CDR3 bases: TGTGCCAGCAGCCCACGGGACAGAGCTGGCAATGAGCAGTTCTTC.

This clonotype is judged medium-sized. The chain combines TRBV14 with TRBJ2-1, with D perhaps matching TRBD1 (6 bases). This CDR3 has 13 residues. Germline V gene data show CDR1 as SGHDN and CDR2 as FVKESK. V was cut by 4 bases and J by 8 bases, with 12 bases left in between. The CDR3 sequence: CASSRHRDDEQFF. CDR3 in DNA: TGTGCCAGCAGCCGACACAGGGACGATGAGCAGTTCTTC.

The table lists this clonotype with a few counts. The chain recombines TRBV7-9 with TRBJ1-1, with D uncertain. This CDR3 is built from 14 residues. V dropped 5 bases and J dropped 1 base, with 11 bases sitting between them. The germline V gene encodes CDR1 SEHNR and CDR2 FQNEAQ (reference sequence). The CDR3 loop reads CASSVVAANTEAFF. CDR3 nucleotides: TGTGCCAGCAGCGTAGTGGCAGCGAACACTGAAGCTTTCTTT.

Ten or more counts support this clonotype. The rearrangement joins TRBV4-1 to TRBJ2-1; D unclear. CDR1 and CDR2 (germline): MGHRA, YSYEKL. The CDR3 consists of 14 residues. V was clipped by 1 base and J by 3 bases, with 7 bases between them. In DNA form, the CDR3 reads TGCGCCAGCAGCCAAGTAAAGGGCTACAATGAGCAGTTCTTC. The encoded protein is CASSQVKGYNEQFF.

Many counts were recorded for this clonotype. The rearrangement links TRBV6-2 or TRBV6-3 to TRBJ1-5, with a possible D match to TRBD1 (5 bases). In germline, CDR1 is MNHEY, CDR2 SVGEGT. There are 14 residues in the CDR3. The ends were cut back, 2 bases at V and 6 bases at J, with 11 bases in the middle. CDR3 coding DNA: TGTGCCAGCAGTTACGGTGGGGCAAGTCAGCCCCAGCATTTT. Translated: CASSYGGASQPQHF.

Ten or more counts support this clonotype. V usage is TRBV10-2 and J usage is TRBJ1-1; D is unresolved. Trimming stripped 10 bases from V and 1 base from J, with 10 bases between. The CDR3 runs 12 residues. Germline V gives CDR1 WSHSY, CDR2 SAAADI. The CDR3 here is CATGRPNTEAFF. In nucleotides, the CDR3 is TGCGCCACCGGCAGGCCGAACACTGAAGCTTTCTTT.

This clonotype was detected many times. CDR3 region: CSARETGTGLDPSGANVLTF. For the CDR3, the DNA is TGCAGTGCTAGAGAAACGGGGACAGGGCTGGATCCCTCTGGGGCCAACGTCCTGACTTTC. V gene TRBV20-1 combines with J gene TRBJ2-6; 9 positions match TRBD1. Germline loops: CDR1 DFQATT, CDR2 SNEGSKA (reference sequence). CDR3 length equals 20 residues. V shed 0 bases, J shed 0 bases, and the junction held 12 bases outside the gene matches.

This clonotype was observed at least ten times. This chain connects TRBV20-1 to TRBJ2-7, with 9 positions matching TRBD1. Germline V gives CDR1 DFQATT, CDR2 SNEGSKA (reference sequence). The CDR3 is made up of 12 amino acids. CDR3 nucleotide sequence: TGCAGGGGGGACAGGGAAGGTTACGAGCAGTACTTC. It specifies CRGDREGYEQYF.

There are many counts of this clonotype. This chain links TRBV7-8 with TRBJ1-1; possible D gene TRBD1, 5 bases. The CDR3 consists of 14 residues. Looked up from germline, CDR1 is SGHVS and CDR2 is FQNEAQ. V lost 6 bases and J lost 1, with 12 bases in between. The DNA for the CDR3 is TGTGCCAGCAGGGGGGGAGGTACGAACACTGAAGCTTTCTTT. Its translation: CASRGGGTNTEAFF.

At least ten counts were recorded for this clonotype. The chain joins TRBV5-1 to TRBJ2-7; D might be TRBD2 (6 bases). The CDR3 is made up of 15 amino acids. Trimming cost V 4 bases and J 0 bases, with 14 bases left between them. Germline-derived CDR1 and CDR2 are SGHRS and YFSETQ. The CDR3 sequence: CASSLGGESSYEQYF. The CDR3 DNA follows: TGCGCCAGCAGCCTAGGCGGGGAGTCCTCCTACGAGCAGTACTTC.